This T cell receptor (beta chain) was captured in a study of cytomegalovirus exposure and HLA in healthy donors. Whole-study findings and limits: The authors enumerated over 150 TCR beta chains as linked to cytomegalovirus. Later examination showed HLA-associated TCR beta chains had greater clonal expansion than equally common others.

This CDR3 region has 15 residues. Germline V gene data show CDR1 as MNHEY and CDR2 as SVGAGI. Trimming cost V 5 bases and J 5 bases; bases outside gene matches: 11. Comments on this clone: Antigen: not known.

Use of 60 Vbeta and 13 Jbeta primers characterized the PCR. Using immunoSEQ multiplex PCR, the repertoire was profiled, and TCRdb retains in-frame clones only, with some absent. The sample holds roughly 150,000 clones, around 75% seen once. The sample taken for sequencing was PBMCs. The receptor comes from a female donor in good health and CMV-seronegative. The chain recombines TRBV6-5 with TRBJ2-7; 8 bases line up with TRBD1. In nucleotides, the CDR3 is TGTGCCAGCAGTAGAACCGGGACAGGCGACCACGAGCAGTACTTC. Residues: CASSRTGTGDHEQYF.